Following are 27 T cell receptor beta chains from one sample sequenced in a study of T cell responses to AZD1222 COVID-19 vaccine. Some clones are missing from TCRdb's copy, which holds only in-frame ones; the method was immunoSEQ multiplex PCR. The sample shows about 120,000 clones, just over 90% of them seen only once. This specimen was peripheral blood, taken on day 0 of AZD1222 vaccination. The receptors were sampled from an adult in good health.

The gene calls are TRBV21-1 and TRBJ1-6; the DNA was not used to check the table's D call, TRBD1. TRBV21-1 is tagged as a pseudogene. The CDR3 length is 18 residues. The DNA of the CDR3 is TGTGCCAGCAGCAAATTGGTCCCGAAGGGGCTCTATAATTCACCCCTCCACTTT. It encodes CASSKLVPKGLYNSPLHF.

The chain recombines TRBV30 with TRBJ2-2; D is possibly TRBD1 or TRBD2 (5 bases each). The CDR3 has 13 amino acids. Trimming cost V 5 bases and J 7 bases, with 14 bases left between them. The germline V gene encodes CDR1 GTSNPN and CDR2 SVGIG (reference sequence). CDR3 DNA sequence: TGTGCCTGGGGGGACGGTCTGAACGGGGAGCTGTTTTTT. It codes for CAWGDGLNGELFF.

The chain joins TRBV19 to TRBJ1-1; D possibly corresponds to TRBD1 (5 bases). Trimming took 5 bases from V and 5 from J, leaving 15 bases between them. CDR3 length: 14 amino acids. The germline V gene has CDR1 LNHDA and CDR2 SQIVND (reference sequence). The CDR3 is CASSSSGRGTEAFF. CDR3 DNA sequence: TGTGCCAGTAGTTCATCGGGACGCGGGACTGAAGCTTTCTTT.

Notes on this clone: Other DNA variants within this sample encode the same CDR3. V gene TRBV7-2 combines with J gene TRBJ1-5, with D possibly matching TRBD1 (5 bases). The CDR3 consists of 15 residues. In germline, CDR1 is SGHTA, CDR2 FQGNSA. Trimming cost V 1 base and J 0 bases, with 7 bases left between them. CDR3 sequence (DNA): TGTGCCAGCAGCTTAGGGGGGGGTAGCAATCAGCCCCAGCATTTT. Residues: CASSLGGGSNQPQHF.

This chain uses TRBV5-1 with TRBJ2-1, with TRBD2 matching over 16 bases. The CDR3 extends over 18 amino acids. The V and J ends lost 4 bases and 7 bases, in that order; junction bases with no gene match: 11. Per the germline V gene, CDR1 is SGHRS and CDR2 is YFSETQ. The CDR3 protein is CASSPGLAGGPNSNEQFF. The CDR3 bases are TGCGCCAGCAGCCCGGGACTAGCGGGGGGGCCGAATTCGAATGAGCAGTTCTTC.

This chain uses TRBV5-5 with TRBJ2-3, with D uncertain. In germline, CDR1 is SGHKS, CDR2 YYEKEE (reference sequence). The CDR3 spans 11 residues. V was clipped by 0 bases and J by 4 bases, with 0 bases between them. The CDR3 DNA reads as TGTGCCAGCAGCTTGGCAGATACGCAGTATTTT. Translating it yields CASSLADTQYF. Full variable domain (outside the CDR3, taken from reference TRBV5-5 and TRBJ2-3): DAGVTQSPTHLIKTRGQQVTLRCSPISGHKSVSWYQQVLGQGPQFIFQYYEKEERGRGNFPDRFSARQFPNYSSELNVNALLLGDSALYLCASSLADTQYFGPGTRLTVL.

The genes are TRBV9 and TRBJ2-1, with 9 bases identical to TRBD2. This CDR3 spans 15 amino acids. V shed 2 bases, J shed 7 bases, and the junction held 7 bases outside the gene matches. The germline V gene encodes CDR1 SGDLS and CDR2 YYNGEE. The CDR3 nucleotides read TGTGCCAGCAGCGTGGGCGGGGGGGCCGCAAATGAGCAGTTCTTC. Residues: CASSVGGGAANEQFF. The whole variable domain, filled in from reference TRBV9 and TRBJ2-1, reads DSGVTQTPKHLITATGQRVTLRCSPRSGDLSVYWYQQSLDQGLQFLIQYYNGEERAKGNILERFSAQQFPDLHSELNLSSLELGDSALYFCASSVGGGAANEQFFGPGTRLTVL.

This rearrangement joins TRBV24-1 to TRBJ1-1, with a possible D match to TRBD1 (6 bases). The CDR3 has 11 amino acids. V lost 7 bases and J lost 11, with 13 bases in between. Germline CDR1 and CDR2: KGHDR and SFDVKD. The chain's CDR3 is CATRRGEQAFF. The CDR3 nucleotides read TGTGCCACCAGGAGGGGGGAGCAGGCTTTCTTT.

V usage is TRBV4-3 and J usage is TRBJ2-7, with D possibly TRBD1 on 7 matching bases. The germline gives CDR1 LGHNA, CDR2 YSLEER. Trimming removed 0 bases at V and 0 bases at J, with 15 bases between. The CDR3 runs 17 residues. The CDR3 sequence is CASSQDRGDSLSYEQYF. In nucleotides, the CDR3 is TGCGCCAGCAGCCAAGATAGGGGGGACAGCCTCTCCTACGAGCAGTACTTC.

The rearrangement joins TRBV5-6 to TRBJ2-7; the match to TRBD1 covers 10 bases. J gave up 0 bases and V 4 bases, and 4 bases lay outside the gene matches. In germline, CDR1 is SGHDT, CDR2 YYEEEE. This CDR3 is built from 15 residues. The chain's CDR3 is CASSRQGAVSYEQYF. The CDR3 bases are TGTGCCAGCAGCCGACAGGGGGCTGTCTCCTACGAGCAGTACTTC.

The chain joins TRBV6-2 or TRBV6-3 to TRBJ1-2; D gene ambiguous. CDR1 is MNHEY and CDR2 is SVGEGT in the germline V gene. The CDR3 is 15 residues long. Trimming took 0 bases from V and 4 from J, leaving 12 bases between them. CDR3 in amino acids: CASSYSRGPSYGYTF. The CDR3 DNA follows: TGTGCCAGCAGTTACTCCCGCGGACCCTCCTATGGCTACACCTTC.

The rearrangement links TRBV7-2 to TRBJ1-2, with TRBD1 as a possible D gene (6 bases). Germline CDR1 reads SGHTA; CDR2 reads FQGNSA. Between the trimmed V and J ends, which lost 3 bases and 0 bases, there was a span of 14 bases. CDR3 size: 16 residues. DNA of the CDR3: TGTGCCAGCAGCTTTACGGGGGCGCCCGCTAACTATGGCTACACCTTC. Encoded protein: CASSFTGAPANYGYTF.

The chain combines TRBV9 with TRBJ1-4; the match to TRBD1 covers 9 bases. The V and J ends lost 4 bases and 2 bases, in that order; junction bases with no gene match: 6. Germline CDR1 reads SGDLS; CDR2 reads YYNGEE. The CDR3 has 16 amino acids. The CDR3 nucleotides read TGTGCCAGCAGCCCGCGACAGGGGGGCACTAATGAAAAACTGTTTTTT. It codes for CASSPRQGGTNEKLFF.

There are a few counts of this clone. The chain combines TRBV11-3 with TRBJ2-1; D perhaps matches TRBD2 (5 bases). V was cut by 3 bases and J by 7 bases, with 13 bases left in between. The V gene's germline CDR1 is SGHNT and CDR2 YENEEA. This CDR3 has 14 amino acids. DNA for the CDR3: TGTGCCAGCAGCTTCCGGGATGGCCGAAATGAGCAGTTCTTC. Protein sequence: CASSFRDGRNEQFF.

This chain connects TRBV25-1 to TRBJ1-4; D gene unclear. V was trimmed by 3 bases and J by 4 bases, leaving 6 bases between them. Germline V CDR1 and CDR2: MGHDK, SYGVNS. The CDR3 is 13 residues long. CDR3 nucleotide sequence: TGTGCCAGCAGTGAGACTTATAATGAAAAACTGTTTTTT. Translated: CASSETYNEKLFF. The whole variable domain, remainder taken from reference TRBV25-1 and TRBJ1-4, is EADIYQTPRYLVIGTGKKITLECSQTMGHDKMYWYQQDPGMELHLIHYSYGVNSTEKGDLSSESTVSRIRTEHFPLTLESARPSHTSQYLCASSETYNEKLFFGSGTQLSVL.

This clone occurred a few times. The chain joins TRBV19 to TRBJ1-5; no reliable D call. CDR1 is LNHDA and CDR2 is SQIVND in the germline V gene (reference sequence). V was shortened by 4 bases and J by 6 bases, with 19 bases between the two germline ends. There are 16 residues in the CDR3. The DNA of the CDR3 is TGTGCCAGTAGTACCCTTTTGAAGGGTCAGCGTCAGCCCCAGCATTTT. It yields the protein CASSTLLKGQRQPQHF.

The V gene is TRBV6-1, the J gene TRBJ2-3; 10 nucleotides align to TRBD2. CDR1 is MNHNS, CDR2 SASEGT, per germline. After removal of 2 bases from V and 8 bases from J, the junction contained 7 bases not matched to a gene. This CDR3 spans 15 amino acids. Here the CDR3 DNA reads TGTGCCAGCAGTGAACTAGCGGGGGTCCTGGGTACGCAGTATTTT. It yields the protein CASSELAGVLGTQYF.

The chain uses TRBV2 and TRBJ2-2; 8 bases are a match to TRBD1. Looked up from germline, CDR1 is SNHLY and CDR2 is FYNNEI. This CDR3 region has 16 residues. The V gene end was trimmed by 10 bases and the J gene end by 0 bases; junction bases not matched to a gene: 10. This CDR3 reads CATKRGQAANTGELFF. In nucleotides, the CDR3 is TGTGCCACTAAAAGGGGACAGGCCGCGAACACCGGGGAGCTGTTTTTT.

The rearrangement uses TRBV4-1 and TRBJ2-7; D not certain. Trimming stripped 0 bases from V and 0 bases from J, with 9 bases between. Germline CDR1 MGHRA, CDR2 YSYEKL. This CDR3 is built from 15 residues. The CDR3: CASSQEPSSSYEQYF. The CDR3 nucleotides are TGCGCCAGCAGCCAAGAGCCTTCCAGCTCCTACGAGCAGTACTTC.

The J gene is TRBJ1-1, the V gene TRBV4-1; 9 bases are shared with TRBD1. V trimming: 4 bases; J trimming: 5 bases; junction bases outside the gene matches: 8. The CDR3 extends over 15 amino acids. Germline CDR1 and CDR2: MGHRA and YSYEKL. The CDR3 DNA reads TGCGCCAGCAGCCCCGGAGGACAGGGGAGAACTGAAGCTTTCTTT. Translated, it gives CASSPGGQGRTEAFF.

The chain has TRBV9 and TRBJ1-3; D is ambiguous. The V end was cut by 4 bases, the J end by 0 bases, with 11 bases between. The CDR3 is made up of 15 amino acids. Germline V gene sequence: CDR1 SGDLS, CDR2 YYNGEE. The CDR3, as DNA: TGTGCCAGCAGCACCCTCGGGATCTCTGGAAACACCATATATTTT. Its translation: CASSTLGISGNTIYF. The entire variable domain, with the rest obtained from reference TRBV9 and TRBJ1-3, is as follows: DSGVTQTPKHLITATGQRVTLRCSPRSGDLSVYWYQQSLDQGLQFLIQYYNGEERAKGNILERFSAQQFPDLHSELNLSSLELGDSALYFCASSTLGISGNTIYFGEGSWLTVV.

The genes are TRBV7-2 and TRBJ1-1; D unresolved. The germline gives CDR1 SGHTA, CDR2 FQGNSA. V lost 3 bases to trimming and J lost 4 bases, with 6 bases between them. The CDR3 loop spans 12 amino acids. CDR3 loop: CASSFSFTEAFF. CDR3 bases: TGTGCCAGCAGCTTCTCTTTCACTGAAGCTTTCTTT.

For the CDR3, the DNA is TGTGCCAGCAGTGGGGTGGGGGTTAACTATGGCTACACCTTC. Translated, it gives CASSGVGVNYGYTF. The J gene is TRBJ1-2, the V gene TRBV2; weak D call: TRBD1 (5 bases). Trimming took off 4 bases at V and 1 base at J, with 10 bases between the two ends. This CDR3 is built from 14 residues. CDR1 and CDR2 from the germline V gene are SNHLY and FYNNEI.

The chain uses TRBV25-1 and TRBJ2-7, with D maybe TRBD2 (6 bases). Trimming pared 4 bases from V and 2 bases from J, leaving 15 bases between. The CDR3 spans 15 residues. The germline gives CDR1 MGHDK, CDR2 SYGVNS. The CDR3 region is CASSGVRRGTYEQYF. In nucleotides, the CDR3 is TGTGCCAGCAGTGGGGTTAGGCGGGGCACCTACGAGCAGTACTTC.

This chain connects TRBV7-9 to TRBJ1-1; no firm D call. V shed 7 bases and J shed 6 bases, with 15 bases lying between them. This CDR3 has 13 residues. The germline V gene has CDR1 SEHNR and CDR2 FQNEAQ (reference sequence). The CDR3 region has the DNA TGTGCCAGCAACATGATAACGGGTCCTGAAGCTTTCTTT. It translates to CASNMITGPEAFF.

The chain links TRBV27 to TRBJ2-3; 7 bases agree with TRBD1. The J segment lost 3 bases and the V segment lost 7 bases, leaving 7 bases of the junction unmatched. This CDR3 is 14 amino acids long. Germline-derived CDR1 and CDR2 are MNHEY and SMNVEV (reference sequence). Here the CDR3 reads CASKGYRGTDTQYF. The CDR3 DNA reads TGTGCCAGCAAAGGGTACAGGGGAACAGATACGCAGTATTTT.

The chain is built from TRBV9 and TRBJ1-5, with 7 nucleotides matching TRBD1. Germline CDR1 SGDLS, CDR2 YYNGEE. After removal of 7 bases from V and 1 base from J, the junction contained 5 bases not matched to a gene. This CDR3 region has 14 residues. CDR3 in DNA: TGTGCCAGCTCCCAGGGGGGGAGCAATCAGCCCCAGCATTTT. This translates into CASSQGGSNQPQHF.